Presented here are 28 T cell receptor beta chains from one specimen sequenced in a study of prognosis after radiotherapy for stage I lung cancer. Multiplex PCR in two rounds served to amplify TCR beta CDR3 from genomic DNA. Primers targeting each individual TRBV and TRBJ gene were applied in first-round PCR. TCRdb passed the multiplex PCR reads through MiXCR, listing each CDR3 protein once. The sample has about 9,000 distinct CDR3 sequences, roughly two thirds seen once. Specimen: PBMCs, collected before or after stereotactic body radiation therapy (not recorded which). The receptors shown here come from a donor over 45 with non-small cell lung cancer.

CDR3 coding DNA: TGTGCCAGCAGTGGACAGGTTAAAGGCTACACCTTC. It codes for CASSGQVKGYTF. This chain uses TRBV6-1 with TRBJ1-2; D possibly corresponds to TRBD1 (6 bases). The CDR3 is 12 amino acids. The V and J ends lost 4 bases and 8 bases respectively, with 11 bases between them. Germline V gene sequence: CDR1 MNHNS, CDR2 SASEGT.

This clonotype is deemed medium-sized (0.01 to 0.1%). The chain has TRBV20-1 and TRBJ2-1; D is ambiguous. This CDR3 spans 13 amino acids. Germline V gene lookup returns CDR1 DFQATT and CDR2 SNEGSKA (reference sequence). Between the trimmed V and J ends, which lost 0 bases and 6 bases, there was a span of 9 bases. Here the CDR3 reads CSARDLRANEQFF. The CDR3 DNA follows: TGCAGTGCTAGAGATCTTAGGGCCAATGAGCAGTTCTTC.

Concerning this clonotype itself: This sequence is one base from a far larger clone and is likely a read error. This rearrangement joins TRBV6-4 to TRBJ1-2, with TRBD1 as a possible D gene (6 bases). Germline loops: CDR1 MRHNA, CDR2 SNTAGT. This CDR3 spans 13 amino acids. In DNA form, the CDR3 reads TGTTCCAGCTCCCCAGGGGCCAACTATGGCTACACCTTC. Its protein is CSSSPGANYGYTF.

Concerning this clonotype: Given a far larger clone just one base away, this is likely a sequencing read error. As DNA, the CDR3 is TGTGCCAGCAGACCGACAGTCTATAATTCACCCCTCCAATTT. Translation gives CASRPTVYNSPLQF. V is TRBV6-8 and J is TRBJ1-6, with D maybe TRBD1 (5 bases). CDR1 is MNHGY and CDR2 is SAAAGT in the germline V gene. This CDR3 is built from 14 residues.

The chain uses TRBV5-1 and TRBJ2-2, with D unresolved. Trimming took 1 base from V and 0 from J, leaving 10 bases between them. CDR1 is SGHRS, CDR2 YFSETQ, per germline. The CDR3 consists of 16 residues. CDR3 protein: CASSLFASSNTGELFF. As DNA, the CDR3 is TGCGCCAGCAGCTTGTTTGCCAGCTCGAACACCGGGGAGCTGTTTTTT.

This rearrangement joins TRBV5-1 to TRBJ1-6; D possibly corresponds to TRBD1 (5 bases). This CDR3 spans 16 amino acids. V lost 2 bases, J lost 6 bases, and 15 bases lay in between. Germline loops: CDR1 SGHRS, CDR2 YFSETQ. The DNA for the CDR3 is TGCGCCAGCAGCTTCCGAACGGACGGGGCTAATTCACCCCTCCACTTT. Encoded protein: CASSFRTDGANSPLHF.

This sequence joins TRBV6-1 and TRBJ2-1; 11 positions match TRBD2. From germline, CDR1 is MNHNS and CDR2 SASEGT. The J segment lost 11 bases and the V segment lost 5 bases, leaving 8 bases of the junction unmatched. The CDR3 extends over 14 amino acids. CDR3 sequence (DNA): TGTGCCAGCAGTCTTGGGACTAGCGGCAGCAAGCAGTTCTTC. It codes for CASSLGTSGSKQFF.

The chain uses TRBV20-1 and TRBJ2-7; D remains ambiguous. Germline assignment: CDR1 DFQATT and CDR2 SNEGSKA (reference sequence). Trimming pared 2 bases from V and 13 bases from J, leaving 15 bases between. The CDR3 extends over 11 amino acids. The CDR3 reads CSARWGYEYYF. DNA of the CDR3: TGCAGTGCTAGATGGGGATACGAGTATTACTTC.

This clonotype was observed many times. A much larger clone is a single base away; this may be a read error. The CDR3 spells CASSQGVVGGQETQYF. CDR3 coding DNA: TGTGCCAGCAGCCAAGGGGTGGTGGGAGGGCAGGAGACCCAGTACTTC. J is TRBJ2-5 and V is TRBV3-1, with 7 bases aligning to TRBD2. CDR3 size: 16 residues. The V gene end was trimmed by 1 base and the J gene end by 5 bases; junction bases not matched to a gene: 10. The germline gives CDR1 LGHDT, CDR2 YNNKEL (reference sequence).

In its sample, this clonotype ranks as medium-sized. The chain has TRBV12-3 or TRBV12-4 and TRBJ2-4, with TRBD2 matching over 10 bases. The junction had 0 bases not matched to a gene; V was cut back by 4 bases and J by 3 bases. This CDR3 has 14 amino acids. The CDR3 here is CASSSSGGKNIQYF. The CDR3 DNA sequence: TGTGCCAGCAGTTCTAGCGGGGGCAAAAACATTCAGTACTTC.

This chain links TRBV4-1 with TRBJ1-6; the D is unclear. From germline, CDR1 is MGHRA and CDR2 YSYEKL. This CDR3 is 12 amino acids long. The ends were cut back, 3 bases at V and 6 bases at J, with 3 bases in the middle. The CDR3 DNA reads TGCGCCAGCAGCCAGGCTAATTCACCCCTCCACTTT. This sequence encodes CASSQANSPLHF.

V gene TRBV10-3 combines with J gene TRBJ1-1; TRBD1 agrees at 7 bases. Germline V gene lookup returns CDR1 ENHRY and CDR2 SYGVKD. The CDR3 totals 14 residues. Unmatched junction bases numbered 14, after V lost 4 bases and J lost 12 bases. For the CDR3, the DNA is TGTGCCATCAGTGCCCTATTCGTTGGGACAGAGCCTTTCTTT. It translates to CAISALFVGTEPFF.

The sample holds one count of this clonotype. The junction and the germline gene differ at one end; a read error may be behind it. The rearrangement uses TRBV28 and TRBJ1-2; TRBD1 aligns across 12 bases. Germline assignment: CDR1 MDHEN and CDR2 SYDVKM. The CDR3 runs to 15 residues. This CDR3 reads CARSSGGQGAEGYTF. DNA for the CDR3: TGTGCCAGAAGTTCCGGGGGACAGGGGGCAGAAGGATACACCTTC.

Details on this clonotype: A far more abundant clone sits one base away, making this likely a read error. The CDR3 loop reads CAGSWEGPDYGYTF. In nucleotides, the CDR3 is TGTGCCGGCAGTTGGGAGGGGCCGGACTATGGCTACACCTTC. The chain is built from TRBV6-4 and TRBJ1-2; possible D gene TRBD1, 5 bases. The CDR3 is 14 amino acids. CDR1 is MRHNA and CDR2 is SNTAGT in the germline V gene.

This clonotype is medium-sized within its sample. The chain couples TRBV30 to TRBJ1-5; 9 nucleotides align to TRBD1. CDR3 length: 13 residues. Trimming took 0 bases from V and 6 from J; bases not matched to a gene: 0. Germline-derived CDR1 and CDR2 are GTSNPN and SVGIG (reference sequence). DNA of the CDR3: TGTGCCTGGAGTGTGGGACAGGGTCAGCCCCAGCATTTT. This sequence encodes CAWSVGQGQPQHF.

By share, this clonotype counts as medium-sized (0.01 to 0.1%). The CDR3 nucleotides are TGCAGTGCTAGTACAGGGTCAGGAACAGATACGCAGTATTTT. It encodes CSASTGSGTDTQYF. The genes are TRBV20-1 and TRBJ2-3; D is perhaps TRBD1 (6 bases). V shed 3 bases and J shed 3 bases, with 13 bases lying between them. Germline CDR1 and CDR2: DFQATT and SNEGSKA (reference sequence). CDR3 length: 14 residues.

This clonotype was counted a few times. A junction end diverges from the germline sequence, so it may reflect a read error. The chain uses TRBV7-9 and TRBJ2-7; D is possibly TRBD2 (6 bases). This CDR3 has 16 residues. Looked up from germline, CDR1 is SEHNR and CDR2 is FQNEAQ (reference sequence). The CDR3 protein is CAGSLALYVAVYEQYF. In DNA, the CDR3 is TGTGCCGGCAGCTTAGCCCTTTACGTAGCGGTCTACGAGCAGTACTTC.

By share of the sample, this clonotype is medium-sized. The V and J genes are TRBV27 and TRBJ1-1, with D maybe TRBD1 (6 bases). CDR3 size: 16 residues. Germline CDR1 MNHEY, CDR2 SMNVEV (reference sequence). The V gene lost 3 bases and the J gene lost 4 bases, with 18 bases spanning the gap. The CDR3 region is CASSFGGRWVATEAFF. In DNA form, the CDR3 reads TGTGCCAGCAGTTTCGGGGGGCGGTGGGTGGCCACTGAAGCTTTCTTT.

Judged by abundance, this clonotype is medium-sized. The chain recombines TRBV29-1 with TRBJ2-1, with a tentative D call TRBD1 (6 bases). Germline V gene data show CDR1 as SQVTM and CDR2 as ANQGSEA. V shed 5 bases and J shed 9 bases, with 11 bases lying between them. The CDR3 covers 11 residues. The CDR3 reads CSVPQGFEQFF. DNA for the CDR3: TGCAGCGTTCCTCAGGGGTTTGAGCAGTTCTTC.

This clonotype was seen a single time. The chain combines TRBV19 with TRBJ2-6; D uncertain. Trimming took 2 bases from V and 3 from J, leaving 14 bases between them. In germline, CDR1 is LNHDA, CDR2 SQIVND (reference sequence). The CDR3 spans 17 residues. The CDR3 nucleotides read TGTGCCAGTAGTATAACGGGTCGTTTTTTTGGGGCCAACGTCCTGACTTTC. Translation gives CASSITGRFFGANVLTF.

This clonotype was found once. This rearrangement joins TRBV28 to TRBJ2-3; perhaps D is TRBD1 or TRBD2 (5 bases each). Trimming cost V 2 bases and J 2 bases, with 11 bases left between them. The CDR3 has 15 amino acids. The germline V gene encodes CDR1 MDHEN and CDR2 SYDVKM. In DNA, the CDR3 is TGTGCCAGCAGTTTAACGGGGACCTACACAGATACGCAGTATTTT. Encoded protein: CASSLTGTYTDTQYF.

The rearrangement joins TRBV7-9 to TRBJ2-7; D possibly matches TRBD1 or TRBD2 (5 bases each). V lost 3 bases to trimming and J lost 6 bases, with 18 bases between them. This CDR3 region has 15 residues. Germline CDR1 is SEHNR and CDR2 is FQNEAQ (reference sequence). CDR3: CASSFGGTRGAEQYF. Here the CDR3 DNA reads TGTGCCAGCAGCTTTGGGGGAACTAGAGGTGCCGAGCAGTACTTC. The full variable domain, rest sourced from reference TRBV7-9 and TRBJ2-7, is DTGVSQNPRHKITKRGQNVTFRCDPISEHNRLYWYRQTLGQGPEFLTYFQNEAQLEKSRLLSDRFSAERPKGSFSTLEIQRTEQGDSAMYLCASSFGGTRGAEQYFGPGTRLTVT.

The rearrangement joins TRBV28 to TRBJ1-5, with no clear D. Germline V gene lookup returns CDR1 MDHEN and CDR2 SYDVKM. There are 15 residues in the CDR3. Trimming took off 7 bases at V and 0 bases at J, with 13 bases between the two ends. CDR3 amino acids: CASTSGGPSNQPQHF. The CDR3 DNA reads TGTGCCAGCACCTCGGGCGGCCCTAGCAATCAGCCCCAGCATTTT.

V and J are TRBV5-1 and TRBJ1-1; 9 bases agree with TRBD1. CDR1 and CDR2 from the germline V gene are SGHRS and YFSETQ. The CDR3 is made up of 16 amino acids. Germline trimming cut 4 bases from V and 0 bases from J; bases unmatched to any gene: 7. This chain's CDR3 is CASSITGTGMNTEAFF. The CDR3 region has the DNA TGCGCCAGCAGCATAACCGGGACAGGGATGAACACTGAAGCTTTCTTT.

As concerns this clonotype: An end of the junction differs from the germline gene, which may be a read error. The rearrangement uses TRBV6-5 and TRBJ1-2, with 7 positions matching TRBD1. Germline loops: CDR1 MNHEY, CDR2 SVGAGI. The CDR3 is 17 residues long. The CDR3 DNA reads TGTGCCAGCAATCCCTTTCCCCGGACAGGAATTAACTATGTCTACACCTTC. Amino acids: CASNPFPRTGINYVYTF.

This clonotype was observed at least ten times. The rearrangement links TRBV10-3 to TRBJ2-5; the match to TRBD2 covers 7 bases. Germline CDR1 and CDR2: ENHRY and SYGVKD. This CDR3 has 13 residues. In nucleotides, the CDR3 is TGTCCCCGGTGGGGGGGGGGGCAAGAGACCCAGTACTTC. Protein product: CPRWGGGQETQYF.

This clonotype was observed once. Since a much larger clone is just one base distant, this may be a read error. The rearrangement uses TRBV11-3 and TRBJ2-1, with D uncertain. The CDR3 length is 14 residues. Per the germline V gene, CDR1 is SGHNT and CDR2 is YENEEA. Trimming shortened V by 2 bases and J by 5 bases, and 10 bases separated the two germline ends. As DNA, the CDR3 is TGTGCCAGCAGCTTACAGTGTGGGAACAATGAGCAGTTCTTC. Translated, it gives CASSLQCGNNEQFF.

This chain links TRBV28 with TRBJ2-7; 8 nucleotides agree with TRBD1. The CDR3 spans 14 residues. CDR1 is MDHEN and CDR2 is SYDVKM in the germline V gene. V was pared by 6 bases and J by 3 bases, with 7 bases of the junction left unmatched. CDR3 protein: CASSPGGTGYEQYF. The CDR3 nucleotides are TGTGCCAGCAGCCCAGGGGGGACAGGCTACGAGCAGTACTTC.